A selection of T cell receptor beta chains follows, all from one sample in a study of blood T cells in healthy people across ages. TCRdb ran MiXCR on the 5' RACE reads and lists one entry per CDR3 protein. The sample lists some 1.5 million distinct CDR3 sequences, roughly 28% occurring once. The sample consisted of blood. Receptors were obtained from a woman aged 30 to 39 in good health. Each CDR3 is given with its conserved first and last residue. D genes are given only for firm matches. Clone size, where shown, is once, few, many, or a class for clones that have expanded.

D gene	V gene	clone size	J gene	CDR3 protein	CDR3 DNA
TRBD2	TRBV7-9	many	TRBJ2-1	CASSSGGGRTSSYNEQFF	TGTGCCAGCAGCTCAGGTGGCGGGAGGACCAGCTCCTACAATGAGCAGTTCTTC
TRBD1	TRBV27	few	TRBJ1-2	CASSVRDSYGYTF	TGTGCCAGCAGTGTCCGGGACAGCTATGGCTACACCTTC
.	TRBV15	.	TRBJ1-2	CATSGAWGDTRRVYTF	TGTGCCACCTCAGGGGCTTGGGGGGATACCCGGCGGGTCTACACCTTC
TRBD1	TRBV7-2	once	TRBJ2-4	CASSADRGTYNEQYF	TGTGCCAGCAGCGCAGACAGGGGTACCTACAATGAGCAGTACTTC
TRBD1	TRBV20-1	.	TRBJ2-7	CSLGTGQEQYF	TGCAGTCTCGGGACAGGCCAAGAGCAGTACTTC
TRBD1	TRBV29-1	.	TRBJ2-2	CSVEEGGGTGELFF	TGCAGCGTGGAGGAAGGGGGCGGCACCGGGGAGCTGTTTTTT
.	TRBV20-1	.	TRBJ2-3	CSAPSATGVPTDTQYF	TGCAGTGCTCCCTCGGCCACGGGGGTTCCCACAGATACGCAGTATTTT
TRBD1	TRBV7-7	few	TRBJ2-5	CASSNRDRGVETQYF	TGTGCCAGCAGCAACCGGGACAGGGGTGTGGAGACCCAGTACTTC
TRBD1	TRBV20-1	once	TRBJ1-1	CSARDQGGRVNTEAFF	TGCAGTGCTAGAGATCAGGGGGGTAGAGTGAACACTGAAGCTTTCTTT
.	TRBV20-1	once	TRBJ2-1	CGAGISEQFF	TGCGGTGCTGGGATAAGTGAGCAGTTCTTC